The 6 T cell receptor beta chains below come from one sample, sequenced in a study of T cells after yellow fever vaccination. TCRdb passed the 5' RACE reads through MiXCR, listing each CDR3 protein once. The sample consists of fewer than 150,000 distinct CDR3 sequences, about 7.7% of them appearing once. The source was CD4+ T cells sorted from PBMCs, collected 5 days after the yellow fever booster vaccination. These receptors originate from a young man who received the YFV17D yellow fever vaccine.

This clonotype was detected a few times. The V call is TRBV10-3, the J call TRBJ2-6, with a possible D match to TRBD1 (7 bases). The CDR3 contains 17 residues. The germline V gene has CDR1 ENHRY and CDR2 SYGVKD. The V gene lost 7 bases and the J gene lost 0 bases, with 16 bases spanning the gap. CDR3 sequence (DNA): TGTGCCATCAAGGAGGGGGCGACCCTCTCTGGGGCCAACGTCCTGACTTTC. Its translation is CAIKEGATLSGANVLTF.

This clonotype was recorded at least ten times. The chain employs TRBV7-3 and TRBJ2-2, with D perhaps matching TRBD1 or TRBD2 (5 bases each). Germline V gives CDR1 SGHTA, CDR2 FQGTGA. V lost 4 bases, J lost 0 bases, and 15 bases lay in between. This CDR3 has 17 amino acids. The CDR3 DNA is TGTGCCAGCAGCTCCTCGACCGGGACCACGAACACCGGGGAGCTGTTTTTT. Its protein product is CASSSSTGTTNTGELFF.

This clonotype was observed a handful of times. This chain uses TRBV1 with TRBJ2-7. TRBV1 corresponds to a pseudogene. This CDR3 spans 14 amino acids. CDR3: CTSSQDLPSYEQYF. Here the CDR3 DNA reads TGCACCAGCAGCCAAGATTTACCCTCCTACGAGCAGTACTTC.

This clonotype was found many times. In nucleotides, the CDR3 is TGTGCCACCAGCAGAGTAGCGGAGACCCAGTACTTC. Protein: CATSRVAETQYF. V gene TRBV15 combines with J gene TRBJ2-5; the D gene is possibly TRBD2 (5 bases). The CDR3 has 12 residues. The germline V and J ends were trimmed by 1 base and 5 bases, with 5 bases remaining between them. The germline V gene encodes CDR1 LNHNV and CDR2 YYDKDF (reference sequence).

Many counts were recorded for this clonotype. CDR3 coding DNA: TGCAGCGTGGGGGGAGCGTCTCACACCGGGGAGCTGTTTTTT. It translates to CSVGGASHTGELFF. The chain carries TRBV29-1 and TRBJ2-2; TRBD2 might be the D (6 bases). Trimming removed 6 bases at V and 3 bases at J, with 14 bases between. Germline V gene data show CDR1 as SQVTM and CDR2 as ANQGSEA. The CDR3 extends over 14 amino acids.

This clonotype was observed at least ten times. The chain joins TRBV9 to TRBJ2-3, with D possibly matching TRBD2 (6 bases). CDR3 length equals 16 residues. The germline V gene encodes CDR1 SGDLS and CDR2 YYNGEE. V dropped 6 bases and J dropped 1 base, with 18 bases sitting between them. CDR3 sequence (DNA): TGTGCCAGCACCGCCGGCCGGGACTTCCGCACAGATACGCAGTATTTT. The encoded protein is CASTAGRDFRTDTQYF.